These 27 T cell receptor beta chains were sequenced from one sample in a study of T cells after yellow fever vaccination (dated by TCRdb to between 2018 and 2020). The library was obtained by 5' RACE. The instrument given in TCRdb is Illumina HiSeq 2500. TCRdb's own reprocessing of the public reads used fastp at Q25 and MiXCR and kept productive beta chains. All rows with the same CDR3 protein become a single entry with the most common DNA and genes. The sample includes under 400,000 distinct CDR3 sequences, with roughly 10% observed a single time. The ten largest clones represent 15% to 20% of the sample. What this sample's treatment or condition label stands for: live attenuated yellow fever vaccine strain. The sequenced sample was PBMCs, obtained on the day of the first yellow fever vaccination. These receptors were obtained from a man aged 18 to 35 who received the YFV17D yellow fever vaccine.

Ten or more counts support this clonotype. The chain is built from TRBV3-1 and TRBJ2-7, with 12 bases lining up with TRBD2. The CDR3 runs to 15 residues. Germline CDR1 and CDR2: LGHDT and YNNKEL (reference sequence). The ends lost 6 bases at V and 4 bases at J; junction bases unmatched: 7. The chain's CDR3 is CASSPSGGDQYEQYF. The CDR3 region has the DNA TGTGCCAGCAGTCCTAGCGGGGGGGATCAGTACGAGCAGTACTTC.

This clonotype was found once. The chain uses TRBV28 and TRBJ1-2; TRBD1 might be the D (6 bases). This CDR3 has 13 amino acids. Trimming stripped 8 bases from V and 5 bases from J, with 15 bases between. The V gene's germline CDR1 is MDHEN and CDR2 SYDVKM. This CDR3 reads CASAGQGGYGYTF. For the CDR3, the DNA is TGTGCCAGCGCTGGACAAGGGGGATATGGCTACACCTTC.

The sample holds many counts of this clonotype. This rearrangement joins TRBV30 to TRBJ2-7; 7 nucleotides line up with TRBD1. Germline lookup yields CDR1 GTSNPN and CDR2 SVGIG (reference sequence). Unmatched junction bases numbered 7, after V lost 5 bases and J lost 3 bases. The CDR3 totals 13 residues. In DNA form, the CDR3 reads TGTGCCTGGGCCCCTACAGGGGTCTACGAGCAGTACTTC. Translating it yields CAWAPTGVYEQYF.

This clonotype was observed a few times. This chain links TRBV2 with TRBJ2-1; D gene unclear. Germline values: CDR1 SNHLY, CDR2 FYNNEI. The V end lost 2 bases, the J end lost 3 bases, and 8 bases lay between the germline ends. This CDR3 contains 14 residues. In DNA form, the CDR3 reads TGTGCCAGCAGTGAATTGGAGCGCTACAATGAGCAGTTCTTC. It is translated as CASSELERYNEQFF.

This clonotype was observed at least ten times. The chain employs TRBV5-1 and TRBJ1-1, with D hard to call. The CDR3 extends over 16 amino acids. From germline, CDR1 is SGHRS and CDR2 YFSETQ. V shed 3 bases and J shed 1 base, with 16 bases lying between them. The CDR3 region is CASSSLGVSQNTEAFF. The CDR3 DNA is TGCGCCAGCAGCTCTCTCGGCGTCAGCCAGAACACTGAAGCTTTCTTT.

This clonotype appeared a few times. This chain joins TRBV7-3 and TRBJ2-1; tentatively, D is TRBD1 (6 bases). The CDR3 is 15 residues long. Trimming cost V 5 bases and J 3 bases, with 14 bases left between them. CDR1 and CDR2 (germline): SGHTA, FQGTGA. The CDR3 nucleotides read TGTGCCAGCAGCCACGGTCAGGGGATCTACAATGAGCAGTTCTTC. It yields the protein CASSHGQGIYNEQFF.

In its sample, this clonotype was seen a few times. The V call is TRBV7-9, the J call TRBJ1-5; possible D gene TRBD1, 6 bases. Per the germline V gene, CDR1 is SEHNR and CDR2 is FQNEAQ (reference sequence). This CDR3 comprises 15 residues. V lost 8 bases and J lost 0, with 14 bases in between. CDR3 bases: TGTGCCAGCGAGACAGGATACGATAGCAATCAGCCCCAGCATTTT. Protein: CASETGYDSNQPQHF. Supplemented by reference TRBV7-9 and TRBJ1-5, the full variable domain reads DTGVSQNPRHKITKRGQNVTFRCDPISEHNRLYWYRQTLGQGPEFLTYFQNEAQLEKSRLLSDRFSAERPKGSFSTLEIQRTEQGDSAMYLCASETGYDSNQPQHFGDGTRLSIL.

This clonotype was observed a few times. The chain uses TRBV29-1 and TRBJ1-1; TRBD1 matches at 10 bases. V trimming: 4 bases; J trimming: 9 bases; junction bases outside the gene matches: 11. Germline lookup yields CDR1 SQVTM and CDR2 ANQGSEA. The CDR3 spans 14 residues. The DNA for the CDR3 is TGCAGCGTTGGGCCCCGGGACAGGGGTGTTAAAGCTTTCTTT. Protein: CSVGPRDRGVKAFF.

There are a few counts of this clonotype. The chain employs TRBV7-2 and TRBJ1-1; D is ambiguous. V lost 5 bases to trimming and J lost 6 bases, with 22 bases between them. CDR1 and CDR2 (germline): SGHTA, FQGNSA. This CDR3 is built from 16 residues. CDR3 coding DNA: TGTGCCAGCAGCCTAACGTGGGGATTTGGGATCCCTGAAGCTTTCTTT. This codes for CASSLTWGFGIPEAFF.

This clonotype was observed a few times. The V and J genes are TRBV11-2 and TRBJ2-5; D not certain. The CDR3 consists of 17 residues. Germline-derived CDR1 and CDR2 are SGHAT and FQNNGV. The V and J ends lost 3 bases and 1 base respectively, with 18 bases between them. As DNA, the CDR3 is TGTGCCAGCAGCTTCACCGGTAGAAGGCGAACCCAAGAGACCCAGTACTTC. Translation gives CASSFTGRRRTQETQYF.

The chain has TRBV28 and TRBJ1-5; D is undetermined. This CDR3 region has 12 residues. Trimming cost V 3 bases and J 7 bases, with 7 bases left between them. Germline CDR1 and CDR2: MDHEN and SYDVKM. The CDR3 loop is CASSFPRQPQHF. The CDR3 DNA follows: TGTGCCAGCAGTTTCCCCAGACAGCCCCAGCATTTT.

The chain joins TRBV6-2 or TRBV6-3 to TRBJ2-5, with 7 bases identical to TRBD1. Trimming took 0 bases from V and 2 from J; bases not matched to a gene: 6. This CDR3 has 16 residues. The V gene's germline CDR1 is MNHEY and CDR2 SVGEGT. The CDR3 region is CASSYSIGTAQETQYF. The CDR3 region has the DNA TGTGCCAGCAGTTACTCCATCGGGACAGCACAAGAGACCCAGTACTTC.

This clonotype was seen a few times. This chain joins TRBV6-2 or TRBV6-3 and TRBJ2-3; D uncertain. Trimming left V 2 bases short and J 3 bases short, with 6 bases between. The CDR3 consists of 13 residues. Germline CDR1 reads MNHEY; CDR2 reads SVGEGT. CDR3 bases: TGTGCCAGCAGTTACGAGGTGACAGATACGCAGTATTTT. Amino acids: CASSYEVTDTQYF.

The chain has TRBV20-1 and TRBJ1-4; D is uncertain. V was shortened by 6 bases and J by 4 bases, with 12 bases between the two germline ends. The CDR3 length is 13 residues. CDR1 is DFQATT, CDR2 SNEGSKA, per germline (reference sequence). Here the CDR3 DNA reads TGCAGTGCCCCGGACGGGATTAATGAAAAACTGTTTTTT. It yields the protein CSAPDGINEKLFF.

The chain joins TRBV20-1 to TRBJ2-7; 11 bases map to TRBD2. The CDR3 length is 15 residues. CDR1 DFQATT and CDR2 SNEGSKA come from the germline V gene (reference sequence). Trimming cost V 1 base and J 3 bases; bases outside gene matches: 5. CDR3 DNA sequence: TGCAGTGCTAGAGGTTCTAGCGGGGGGCGCTACGAGCAGTACTTC. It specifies CSARGSSGGRYEQYF.

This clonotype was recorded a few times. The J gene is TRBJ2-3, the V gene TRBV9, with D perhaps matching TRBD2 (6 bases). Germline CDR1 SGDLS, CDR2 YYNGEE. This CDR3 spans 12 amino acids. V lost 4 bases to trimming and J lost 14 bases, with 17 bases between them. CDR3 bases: TGTGCCAGCAGCACCTTTGGGGGGAGGCTGTATTTT. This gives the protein CASSTFGGRLYF.

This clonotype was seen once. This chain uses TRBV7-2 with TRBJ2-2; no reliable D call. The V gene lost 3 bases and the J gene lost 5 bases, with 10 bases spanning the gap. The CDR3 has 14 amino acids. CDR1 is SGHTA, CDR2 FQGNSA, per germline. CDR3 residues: CASSLWAQTGELFF. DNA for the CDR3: TGTGCCAGCAGCTTGTGGGCACAAACCGGGGAGCTGTTTTTT.

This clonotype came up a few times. The CDR3 DNA is TGTGCCAGCAGCAGGGTCCCCCTCTATGGCTACACCTTC. Translating gives CASSRVPLYGYTF. The chain employs TRBV6-1 and TRBJ1-2, with D maybe TRBD1 (5 bases). The CDR3 is made up of 13 amino acids. From germline, CDR1 is MNHNS and CDR2 SASEGT. Trimming took off 6 bases at V and 4 bases at J, with 12 bases between the two ends.

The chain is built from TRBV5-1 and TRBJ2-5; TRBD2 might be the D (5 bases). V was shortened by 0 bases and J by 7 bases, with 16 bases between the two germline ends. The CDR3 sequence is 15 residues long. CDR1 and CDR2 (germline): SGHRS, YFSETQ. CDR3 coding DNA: TGCGCCAGCAGCTTGGGACATACGGGATCAGGGACCCAGTACTTC. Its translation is CASSLGHTGSGTQYF. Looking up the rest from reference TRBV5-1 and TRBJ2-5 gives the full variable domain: KAGVTQTPRYLIKTRGQQVTLSCSPISGHRSVSWYQQTPGQGLQFLFEYFSETQRNKGNFPGRFSGRQFSNSRSEMNVSTLELGDSALYLCASSLGHTGSGTQYFGPGTRLLVL.

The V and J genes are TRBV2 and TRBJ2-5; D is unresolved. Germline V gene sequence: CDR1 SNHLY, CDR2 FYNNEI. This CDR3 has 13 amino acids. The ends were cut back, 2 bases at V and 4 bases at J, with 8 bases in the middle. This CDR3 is CASSETRPETQYF. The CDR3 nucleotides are TGTGCCAGCAGTGAAACCAGGCCAGAGACCCAGTACTTC.

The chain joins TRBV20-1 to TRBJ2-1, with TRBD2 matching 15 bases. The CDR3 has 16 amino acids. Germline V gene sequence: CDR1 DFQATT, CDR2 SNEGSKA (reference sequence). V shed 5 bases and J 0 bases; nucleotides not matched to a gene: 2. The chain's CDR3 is CSAWTSGGASYNEQFF. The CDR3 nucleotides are TGCAGTGCTTGGACTAGCGGGGGGGCCTCCTACAATGAGCAGTTCTTC.

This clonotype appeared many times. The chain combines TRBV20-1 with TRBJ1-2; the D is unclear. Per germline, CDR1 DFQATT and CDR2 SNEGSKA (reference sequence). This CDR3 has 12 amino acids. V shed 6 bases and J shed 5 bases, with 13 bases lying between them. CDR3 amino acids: CSAAASLYGYTF. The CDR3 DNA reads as TGCAGTGCGGCAGCCAGCCTTTATGGCTACACCTTC.

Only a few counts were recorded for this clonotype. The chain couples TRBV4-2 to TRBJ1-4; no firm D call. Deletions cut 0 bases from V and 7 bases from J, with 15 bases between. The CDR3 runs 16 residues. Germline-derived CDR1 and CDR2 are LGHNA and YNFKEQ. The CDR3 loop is CASSQDLGGEREKLFF. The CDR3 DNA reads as TGTGCCAGCAGCCAAGATTTAGGCGGAGAGCGTGAAAAACTGTTTTTT.

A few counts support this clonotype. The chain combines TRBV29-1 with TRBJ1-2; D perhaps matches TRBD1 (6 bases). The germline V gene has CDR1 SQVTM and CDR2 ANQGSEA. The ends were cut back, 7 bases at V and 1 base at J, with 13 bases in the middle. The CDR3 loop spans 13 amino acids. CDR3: CSASQGNNYGYTF. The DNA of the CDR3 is TGCAGCGCCTCACAGGGAAATAACTATGGCTACACCTTC.

The CDR3 sequence is CASSRQGTLDTEAFF. In DNA form, the CDR3 reads TGTGCCAGCAGCCGCCAGGGGACACTCGACACTGAAGCTTTCTTT. The rearrangement joins TRBV7-9 to TRBJ1-1; D possibly corresponds to TRBD1 (6 bases). The CDR3 loop spans 15 amino acids. Germline-derived CDR1 and CDR2 are SEHNR and FQNEAQ (reference sequence). V was shortened by 5 bases and J by 3 bases, with 16 bases between the two germline ends.

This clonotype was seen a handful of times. CDR3 loop: CASSLESGLYGYTF. The CDR3 region has the DNA TGTGCCAGCAGCTTGGAGTCGGGACTCTATGGCTACACCTTC. This chain uses TRBV5-6 with TRBJ1-2; D may be TRBD1 (5 bases). The germline V and J ends were trimmed by 0 bases and 4 bases, with 10 bases remaining between them. Germline V gene sequence: CDR1 SGHDT, CDR2 YYEEEE. The CDR3 has 14 amino acids.

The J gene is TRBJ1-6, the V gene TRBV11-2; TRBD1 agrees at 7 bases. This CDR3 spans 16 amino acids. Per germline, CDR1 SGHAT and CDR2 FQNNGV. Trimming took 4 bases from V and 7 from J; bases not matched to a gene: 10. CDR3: CASSSDRAIGNSPLHF. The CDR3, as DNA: TGTGCCAGCAGCTCCGACAGGGCGATAGGGAATTCACCCCTCCACTTT.